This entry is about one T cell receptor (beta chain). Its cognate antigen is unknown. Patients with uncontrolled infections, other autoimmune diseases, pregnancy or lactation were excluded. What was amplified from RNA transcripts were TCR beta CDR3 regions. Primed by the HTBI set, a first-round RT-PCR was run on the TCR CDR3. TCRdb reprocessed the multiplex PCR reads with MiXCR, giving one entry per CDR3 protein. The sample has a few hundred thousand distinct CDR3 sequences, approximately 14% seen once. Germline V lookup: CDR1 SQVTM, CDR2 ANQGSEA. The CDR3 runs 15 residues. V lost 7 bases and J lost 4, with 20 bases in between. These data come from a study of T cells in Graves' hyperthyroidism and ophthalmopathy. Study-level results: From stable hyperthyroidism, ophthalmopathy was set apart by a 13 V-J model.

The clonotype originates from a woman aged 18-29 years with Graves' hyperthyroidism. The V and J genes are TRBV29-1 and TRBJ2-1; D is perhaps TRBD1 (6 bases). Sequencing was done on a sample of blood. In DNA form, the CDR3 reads TGCAGCGGCGTGACGGACAGTTCCCCTTACAATGAGCAGTTCTTC. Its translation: CSGVTDSSPYNEQFF.